Described below is a single T cell receptor beta chain sequence and its context. This clone has a count of ten or more. Its antigen is still unknown. Base qualities are not recorded, but no much larger clone differs from it by a single base. Read against the paper, the sample's treatment or condition label means: randomized to nivolumab then ipilimumab (arm A) or the reverse (arm B). Prior DNA-damaging chemotherapy had not been received by any trial patient. Samples came from patients with melanoma in CheckMate 064, a randomized, open-label phase II trial of sequential checkpoint blockade. Genomic DNA from formalin-fixed paraffin-embedded (FFPE) tissue samples served as the input for tumor TCR sequencing. The sample belongs to a study of sequential checkpoint blockade in melanoma (dated by TCRdb to the late 2010s). Broadly, across the study: Using 1:1 randomization, the trial assigned patients either to first-line nivolumab followed by ipilimumab (arm A) or to ipilimumab followed by nivolumab (arm B). Maintenance nivolumab came after each of the two trial sequences. DNA from 90 to 100 pretreatment melanoma tumor samples was subjected to TCRbeta immunosequencing. About 80% of the matched tumor biopsy pairs taken before and after treatment were from the same lesion. For roughly 20 patients, matched tumor biopsies were taken both before treatment and at week 13, after single-agent nivolumab (arm A) or ipilimumab (arm B). Paper-wide results and their limitations: Within-arm analyses of tumor T-cell fraction were limited by small sample sizes and reduced statistical power. Patients whose tumor T-cell fraction and clonality increased by week 13 were about 30 times more likely to achieve clinical benefit. Among patients in the nivolumab-first arm (arm A), tumor TIL clonality before treatment was associated with response (P = .04). Validation of the response-prediction model combining TCR metrics and mutation burden is needed in larger, independent patient cohorts. Tumor T-cell fraction and clonality correlated with PD-L1 staining and CD8+ T-cell counts but not with mutational load.

TCRbeta CDR3 regions were immunosequenced from genomic DNA with the immunoSEQ Assay. Genomic DNA was amplified by bias-controlled multiplex PCR before high-throughput sequencing. Regarding the original processing steps: To quantify the absolute abundance of each unique TCRbeta CDR3 region, the sequences were collapsed and filtered. Clonality was defined as 1 minus Pielou's evenness and was calculated using productive rearrangements only. Tumor T-cell fraction was computed by normalizing TCRbeta template counts to usable DNA, estimated from several housekeeping genes. A previously published method was used to identify clones whose frequencies were significantly greater in on-treatment samples than in baseline samples. TCRdb's version of the immuneACCESS table is confined to in-frame rearrangements and falls short of the full clone set. An unresolved V gene accounts for under half of the shortfall where checked; the remainder is of unknown origin. That table is the source of V, J and clone size, and D and trimming were worked out from the DNA. This sample lists more than 6,500 clones; approximately 22% were detected once. The biggest ten clones account for 12% of the sample.

From the cysteine up to the phenylalanine, the CDR3 has a length of 15 residues. The retained sequence is limited to the CDR3, 45 bases, with the frame set at the first base. Sequences SGHNT (CDR1) and YENEEA (CDR2) are obtained from the germline V gene. V lost 2 bases and J lost 5 bases; the stretch between them is 13 bases long. The receptor's source is a human donor with melanoma. The V and J genes are TRBV11-3 and TRBJ2-1; no D gene is confidently identified. Source: tumor tissue (inferred from file names), taken from a patient given nivolumab and ipilimumab in sequence. CDR3 reads: CASSLWVGLDNEQFF. The DNA sequence is TGTGCCAGCAGCTTATGGGTAGGGTTGGACAATGAGCAGTTCTTC.